The source of this TCR beta chain is a study of OX40 agonist ivuxolimab in advanced cancers. The protocol was immunoSEQ multiplex PCR, while the TCRdb copy is restricted to in-frame clones and leaves out a portion. Found here are under 85,000 clones, around 87% of them singletons; the top ten hold roughly 0.25%. This clone came up once. Antigen specificity is unknown. Study-wide points: Low levels of normalized T-cell clonal expansion also appeared in some nonresponders.

CDR3 length: 15 amino acids. V lost 4 bases, J lost 1 base, and 13 bases lay in between. Germline V gene lookup returns CDR1 SGHNT and CDR2 YYREEE (reference sequence). The rearrangement links TRBV5-4 to TRBJ2-3, with a tentative D call TRBD1 (5 bases). The sequenced sample was CD4+ or CD8+ T cells sorted from blood, obtained in a trial of the OX40 agonist ivuxolimab. The clonotype originates from an adult with an advanced solid tumor such as melanoma, head and neck, liver or kidney cancer. The CDR3 reads CASSRQGGGTDTQYF. Written as DNA, the CDR3 is TGTGCCAGCAGCCGGCAGGGTGGCGGCACAGATACGCAGTATTTT.